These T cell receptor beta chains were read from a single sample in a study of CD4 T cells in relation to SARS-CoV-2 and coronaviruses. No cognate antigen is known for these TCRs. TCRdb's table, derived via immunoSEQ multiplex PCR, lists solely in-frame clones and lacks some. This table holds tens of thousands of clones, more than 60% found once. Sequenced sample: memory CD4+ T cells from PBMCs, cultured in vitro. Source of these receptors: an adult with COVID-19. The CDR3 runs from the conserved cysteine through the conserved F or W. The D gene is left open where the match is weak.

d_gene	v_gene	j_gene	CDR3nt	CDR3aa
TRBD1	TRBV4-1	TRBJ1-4	TGCGCCAGCAGCCATGTCGGGACAGTCTTTCGGGAACTGTTTTTT	CASSHVGTVFRELFF
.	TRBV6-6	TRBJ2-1	TGTGCCAGCACCCGGGACTACAATGAGCAGTTCTTC	CASTRDYNEQFF
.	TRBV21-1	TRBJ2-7	TGTGCCAGCAGCGCCACGAAAACCATGAGCTCCTACGAGCAGTACTTC	CASSATKTMSSYEQYF
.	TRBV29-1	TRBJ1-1	TGCAGCGTTGGGGTCAGGGATAACACTGAAGCTTTCTTT	CSVGVRDNTEAFF
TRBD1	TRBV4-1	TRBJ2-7	TGCGCCAGCAGCCAAGGATATACAGGGGGCACAGACGAGCAGTACTTC	CASSQGYTGGTDEQYF
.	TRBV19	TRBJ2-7	TGTGCCAGTAGTATAGCTGGCGGGACCCCCTCTCAGGAGCAGTACTTC	CASSIAGGTPSQEQYF
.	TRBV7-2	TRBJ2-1	TGTGCCAGCAGCTTAGTCGATGAGCAGTTCTTC	CASSLVDEQFF
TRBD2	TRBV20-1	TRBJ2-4	TGCAGTGCTAGTACCAGCGGGAGGGCCGATAACATTCAGTACTTC	CSASTSGRADNIQYF
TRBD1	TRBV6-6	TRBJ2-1	TGTGCCAGCAGGCCCGGACAGGGGCGGGATGAGCAGTTCTTC	CASRPGQGRDEQFF
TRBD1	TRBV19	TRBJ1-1	TGTGCCAGTAGCTGGGACAGGGTTATGCCTGAAGCTTTCTTT	CASSWDRVMPEAFF
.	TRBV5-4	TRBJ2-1	TGTGCCAGCAGCTCACCAGGGTACTCCGGGGGCGGGTACAATGAGCAGTTCTTC	CASSSPGYSGGGYNEQFF